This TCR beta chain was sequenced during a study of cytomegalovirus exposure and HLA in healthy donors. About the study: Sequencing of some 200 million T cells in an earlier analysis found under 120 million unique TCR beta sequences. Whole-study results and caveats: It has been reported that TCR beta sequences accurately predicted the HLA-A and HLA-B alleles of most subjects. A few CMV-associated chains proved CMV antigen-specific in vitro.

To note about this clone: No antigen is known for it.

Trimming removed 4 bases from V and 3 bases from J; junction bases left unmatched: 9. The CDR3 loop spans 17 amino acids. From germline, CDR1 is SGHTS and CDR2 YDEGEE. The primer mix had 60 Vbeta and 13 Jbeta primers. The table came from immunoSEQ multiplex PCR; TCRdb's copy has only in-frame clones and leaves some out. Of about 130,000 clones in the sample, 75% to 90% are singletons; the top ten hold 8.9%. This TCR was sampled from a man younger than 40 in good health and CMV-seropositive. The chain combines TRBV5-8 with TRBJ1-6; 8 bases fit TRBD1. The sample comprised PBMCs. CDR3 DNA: TGTGCCAGCAGCCCATGGACAGGGTCGGGCTATAATTCACCCCTCCACTTT. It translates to CASSPWTGSGYNSPLHF.